This T cell receptor beta chain was obtained from a study of T-cell memory formation after mild COVID-19. Overall study results and limits: Memory sampled before infection contained some responding clones, suggesting cross-reactive memory joined.

This clonotype was counted at least ten times. The antigen remains undetermined. TCRdb called the 5' RACE reads again in MiXCR, with one record for every CDR3 protein. The sample records over 120,000 distinct CDR3 sequences, roughly 6.2% being singletons. The ends were cut back, 5 bases at V and 2 bases at J, with 14 bases in the middle. The CDR3 consists of 14 residues. The V gene's germline CDR1 is SGHRS and CDR2 YFSETQ. The chain recombines TRBV5-1 with TRBJ2-7, with unresolved D. The TCR comes from an adult woman who had mild COVID-19 (a few samples of this study predate the infection). Cell type and time point are not known. The sample taken for sequencing was PBMCs or a T cell subset sorted from them (not recorded which). CDR3 amino acids: CASRPPRSTYEQYF. DNA of the CDR3: TGCGCCAGCAGACCTCCTAGATCCACCTACGAGCAGTACTTC. Variable domain in full (rest from reference TRBV5-1 and TRBJ2-7): KAGVTQTPRYLIKTRGQQVTLSCSPISGHRSVSWYQQTPGQGLQFLFEYFSETQRNKGNFPGRFSGRQFSNSRSEMNVSTLELGDSALYLCASRPPRSTYEQYFGPGTRLTVT.